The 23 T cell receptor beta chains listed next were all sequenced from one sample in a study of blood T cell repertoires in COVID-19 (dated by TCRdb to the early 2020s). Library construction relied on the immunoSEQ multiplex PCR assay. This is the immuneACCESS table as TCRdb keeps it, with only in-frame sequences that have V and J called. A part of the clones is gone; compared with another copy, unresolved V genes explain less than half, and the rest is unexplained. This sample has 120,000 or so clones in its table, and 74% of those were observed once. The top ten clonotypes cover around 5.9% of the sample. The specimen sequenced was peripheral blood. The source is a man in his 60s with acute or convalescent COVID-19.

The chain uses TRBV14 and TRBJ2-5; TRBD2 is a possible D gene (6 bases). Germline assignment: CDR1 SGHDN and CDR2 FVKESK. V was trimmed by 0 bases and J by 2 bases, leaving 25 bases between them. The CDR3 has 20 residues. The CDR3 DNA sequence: TGTGCCAGCAGCCAAGATGAAGGTAGCGGAGAGTATTCCCCTCAAGAGACCCAGTACTTC. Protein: CASSQDEGSGEYSPQETQYF.

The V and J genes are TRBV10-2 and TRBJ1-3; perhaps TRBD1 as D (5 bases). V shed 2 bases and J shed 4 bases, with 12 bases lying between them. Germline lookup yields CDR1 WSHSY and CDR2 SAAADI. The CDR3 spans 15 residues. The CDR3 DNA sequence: TGCGCCAGCAGTGAGACCGGGACTTCAGGAAACACCATATATTTT. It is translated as CASSETGTSGNTIYF.

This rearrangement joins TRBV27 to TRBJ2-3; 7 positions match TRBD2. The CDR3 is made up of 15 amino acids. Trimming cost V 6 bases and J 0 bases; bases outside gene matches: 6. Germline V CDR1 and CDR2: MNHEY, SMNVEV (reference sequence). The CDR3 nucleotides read TGTGCCAGCAGCCAAGGACTAGTTAGCACAGATACGCAGTATTTT. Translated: CASSQGLVSTDTQYF.

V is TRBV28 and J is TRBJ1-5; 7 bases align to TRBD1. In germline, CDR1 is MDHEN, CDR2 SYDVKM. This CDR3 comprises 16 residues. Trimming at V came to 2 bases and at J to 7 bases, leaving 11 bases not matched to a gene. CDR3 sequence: CASSLGITGAWQPQHF. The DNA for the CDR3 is TGTGCCAGCAGTTTAGGGATCACAGGGGCATGGCAGCCCCAGCATTTT.

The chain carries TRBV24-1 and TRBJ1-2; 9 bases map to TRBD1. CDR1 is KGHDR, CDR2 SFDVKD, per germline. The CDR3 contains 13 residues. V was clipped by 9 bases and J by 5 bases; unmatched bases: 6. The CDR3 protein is CATSDRGRYGYTF. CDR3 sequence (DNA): TGTGCCACCTCGGACAGGGGAAGGTATGGCTACACCTTC.

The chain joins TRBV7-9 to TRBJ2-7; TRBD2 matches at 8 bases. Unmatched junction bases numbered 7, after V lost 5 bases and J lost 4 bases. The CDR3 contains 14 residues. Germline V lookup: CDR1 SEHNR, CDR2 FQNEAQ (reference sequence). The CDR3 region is CASSPLLAAYEQYF. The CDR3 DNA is TGTGCCAGCAGCCCTCTACTAGCGGCTTACGAGCAGTACTTC.

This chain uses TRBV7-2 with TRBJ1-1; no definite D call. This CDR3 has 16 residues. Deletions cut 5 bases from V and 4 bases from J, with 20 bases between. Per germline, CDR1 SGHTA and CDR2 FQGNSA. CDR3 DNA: TGTGCCAGCAGCCCCTCCCCGGGAATAGTTATCACTGAAGCTTTCTTT. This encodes CASSPSPGIVITEAFF.

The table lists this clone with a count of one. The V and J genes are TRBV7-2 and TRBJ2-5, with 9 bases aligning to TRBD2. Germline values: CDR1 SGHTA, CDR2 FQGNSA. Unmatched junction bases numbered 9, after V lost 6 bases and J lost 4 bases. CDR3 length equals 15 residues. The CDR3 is CASSRAGGLTETQYF. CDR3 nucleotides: TGTGCCAGCAGTAGAGCGGGGGGCTTAACAGAGACCCAGTACTTC.

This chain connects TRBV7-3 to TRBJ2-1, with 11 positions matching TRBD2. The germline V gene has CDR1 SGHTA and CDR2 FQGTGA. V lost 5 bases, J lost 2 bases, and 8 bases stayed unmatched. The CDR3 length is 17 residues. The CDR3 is CASSRTSGSSTYNEQFF. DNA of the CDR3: TGTGCCAGCAGCCGTACTAGCGGGAGCTCCACCTACAATGAGCAGTTCTTC.

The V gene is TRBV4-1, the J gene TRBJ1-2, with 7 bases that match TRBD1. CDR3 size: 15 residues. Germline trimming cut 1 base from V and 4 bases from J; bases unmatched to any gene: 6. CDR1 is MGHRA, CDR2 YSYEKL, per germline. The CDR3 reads CASSQVPGQFYGYTF. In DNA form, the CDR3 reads TGCGCCAGCAGCCAAGTCCCGGGACAGTTCTATGGCTACACCTTC.

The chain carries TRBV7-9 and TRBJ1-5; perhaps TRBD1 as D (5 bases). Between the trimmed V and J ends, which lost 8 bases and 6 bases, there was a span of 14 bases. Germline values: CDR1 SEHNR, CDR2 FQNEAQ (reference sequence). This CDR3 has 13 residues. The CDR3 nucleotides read TGTGCCAGCCGAAAAGGGGCGGCTCAGCCCCAGCATTTT. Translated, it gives CASRKGAAQPQHF.

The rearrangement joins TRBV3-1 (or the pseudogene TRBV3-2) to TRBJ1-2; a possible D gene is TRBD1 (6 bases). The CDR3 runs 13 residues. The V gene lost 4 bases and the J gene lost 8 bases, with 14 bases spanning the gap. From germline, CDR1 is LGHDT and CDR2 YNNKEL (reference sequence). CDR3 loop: CASSRTVIGGYTF. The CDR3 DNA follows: TGTGCCAGCAGCCGGACAGTAATCGGCGGCTACACCTTC.

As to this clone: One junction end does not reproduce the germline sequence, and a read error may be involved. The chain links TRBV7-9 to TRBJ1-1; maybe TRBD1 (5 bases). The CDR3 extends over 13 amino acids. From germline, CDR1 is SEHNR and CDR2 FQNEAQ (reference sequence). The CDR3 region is CASSFQELWAGPF. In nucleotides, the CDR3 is TGTGCCAGCAGCTTTCAGGAATTGTGGGCAGGGCCCTTT.

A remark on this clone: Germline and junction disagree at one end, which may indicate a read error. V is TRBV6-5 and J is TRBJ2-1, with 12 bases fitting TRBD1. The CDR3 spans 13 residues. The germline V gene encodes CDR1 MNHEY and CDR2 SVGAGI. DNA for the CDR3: TGTGCCAGCAGCTGGGACAGGGGGCGTAATATGGTCTTC. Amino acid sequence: CASSWDRGRNMVF.

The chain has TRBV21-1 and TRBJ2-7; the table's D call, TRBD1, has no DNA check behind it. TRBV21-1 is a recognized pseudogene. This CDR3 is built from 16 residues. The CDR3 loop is CASSKALDRFSYEQYF. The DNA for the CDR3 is TGTGCCAGCAGCAAAGCGCTAGACAGGTTTTCCTACGAGCAGTACTTC.

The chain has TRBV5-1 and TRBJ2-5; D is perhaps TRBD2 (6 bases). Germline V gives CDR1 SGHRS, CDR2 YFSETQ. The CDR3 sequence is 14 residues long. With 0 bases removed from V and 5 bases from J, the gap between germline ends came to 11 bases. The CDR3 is CASSLAAGRETQYF. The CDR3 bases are TGCGCCAGCAGCTTGGCCGCAGGGAGGGAGACCCAGTACTTC.

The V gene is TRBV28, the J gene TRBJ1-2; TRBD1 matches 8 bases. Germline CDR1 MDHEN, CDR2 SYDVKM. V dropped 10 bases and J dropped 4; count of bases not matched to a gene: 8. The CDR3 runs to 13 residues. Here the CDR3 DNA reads TGTGCCACAGGCCCAGGGGGCATCTATGGCTACACCTTC. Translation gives CATGPGGIYGYTF.

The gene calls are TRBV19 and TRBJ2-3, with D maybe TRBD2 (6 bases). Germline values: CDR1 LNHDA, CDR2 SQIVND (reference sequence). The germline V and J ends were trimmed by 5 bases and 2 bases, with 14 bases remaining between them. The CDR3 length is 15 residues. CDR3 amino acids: CASSPLGGATDTQYF. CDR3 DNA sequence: TGTGCCAGTAGTCCGCTGGGCGGGGCCACAGATACGCAGTATTTT.

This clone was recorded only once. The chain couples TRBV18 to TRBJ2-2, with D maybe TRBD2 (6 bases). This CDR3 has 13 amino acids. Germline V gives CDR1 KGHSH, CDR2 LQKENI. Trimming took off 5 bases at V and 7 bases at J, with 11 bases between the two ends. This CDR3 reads CASSEREIGELFF. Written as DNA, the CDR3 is TGTGCCAGCTCAGAACGGGAGATCGGGGAGCTGTTTTTT.

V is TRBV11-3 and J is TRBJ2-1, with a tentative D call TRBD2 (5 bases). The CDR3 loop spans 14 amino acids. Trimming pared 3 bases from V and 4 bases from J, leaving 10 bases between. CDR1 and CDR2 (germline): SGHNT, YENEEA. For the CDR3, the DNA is TGTGCCAGCAGCTTGGAAGCGGCGTACAATGAGCAGTTCTTC. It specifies CASSLEAAYNEQFF.

CDR3 residues: CASGLGTVNEKLFF. The CDR3 region has the DNA TGTGCTAGTGGTTTAGGGACAGTGAATGAAAAACTGTTTTTT. This chain uses TRBV12-5 with TRBJ1-4; 7 bases map to TRBD1. Looked up from germline, CDR1 is LGHNT and CDR2 is FRNRAP. CDR3 size: 14 residues. J was trimmed by 5 bases and V by 3 bases; bases with no gene match: 3.

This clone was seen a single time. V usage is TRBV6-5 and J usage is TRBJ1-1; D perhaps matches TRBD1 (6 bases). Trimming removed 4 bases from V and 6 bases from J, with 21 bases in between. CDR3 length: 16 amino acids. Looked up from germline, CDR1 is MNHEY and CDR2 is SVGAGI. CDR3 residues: CASSSWSGGGTPEAFF. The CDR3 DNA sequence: TGTGCCAGCAGTTCTTGGAGCGGGGGCGGGACCCCTGAAGCTTTCTTT.

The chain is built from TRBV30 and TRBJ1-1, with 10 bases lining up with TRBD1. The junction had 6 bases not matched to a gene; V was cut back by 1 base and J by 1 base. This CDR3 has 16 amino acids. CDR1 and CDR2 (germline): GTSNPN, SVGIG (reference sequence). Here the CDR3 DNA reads TGTGCCTGGAGTGGGGCCGGGACAGGGGCGAACACTGAAGCTTTCTTT. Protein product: CAWSGAGTGANTEAFF.